This record concerns one T cell receptor beta chain sequence. Assay used: immunoSEQ multiplex PCR; TCRdb lists only in-frame clones, some missing. The sample holds roughly 120,000 clones, 88% seen once. This record belongs to a study of control samples from healthy donors and cancer patients. This CDR3 comprises 15 residues. The germline gives CDR1 MNHNY, CDR2 SVGAGI (reference sequence). With 5 bases clipped from V and 5 bases from J, the junction kept 7 bases outside the gene matches. The J gene is TRBJ2-1, the V gene TRBV6-6, with 9 nucleotides matching TRBD2. Specimen: blood. The sequence derives from a woman in her 70s in good health. The CDR3 sequence is CASSPTSGFNNEQFF. The CDR3 coding sequence is TGTGCCAGCAGTCCCACTAGCGGGTTCAACAATGAGCAGTTCTTC.